The clone carrying this T cell receptor (beta chain) was seen repeatedly, ten times or more. Its antigen remains unidentified. Researchers made TCR beta libraries by using iRepertoire HTBI primers and running Arm-PCR on CDR3 regions. The authors' processing: Among the samples, approximately 60 TRBV and about 15 TRBJ segments were identified. TCRdb passed the multiplex PCR reads through MiXCR, listing each CDR3 protein once. The V and J calls come from TCRdb's annotation, not from the publication. The table records hundreds of thousands of distinct CDR3 sequences, less than 25% of them present only once. Time point meaning: persistent/refractory GD, antithyroid drugs over 5 years with positive TRAb. Isolated PBMC RNA provided the starting material for the TCR library. Patient provenance is recorded as an endocrinology department in Xi'an, China. Into tubes containing EDTA, 7.5 to 9.5 milliliters of peripheral blood were drawn.

These data belong to a study of regulatory T cells in long-lasting Graves disease. Germline loops: CDR1 MNHEY, CDR2 SVGAGI. Trimming shortened V by 2 bases and J by 3 bases, and 8 bases separated the two germline ends. This CDR3 has 13 amino acids. Study outcomes and limitations: Persistent disease preferred TRBV28, TRBJ1-2 and TRBJ2-5.

The receptor comes from a female donor with Graves disease. The chain recombines TRBV6-5 with TRBJ2-7; D is unresolved. The specimen was peripheral blood mononuclear cells (PBMCs), collected when the disease was refractory, from a patient treated with antithyroid drugs. For the CDR3, the DNA is TGTGCCAGCAGTTACCGGGCCTACTACGAGCAGTACTTC. It codes for CASSYRAYYEQYF.